The sequence of this T cell receptor beta chain was determined in a study of cytomegalovirus exposure and HLA in healthy donors. Study observations and caveats: As a later analysis showed, a missense DCLRE1C variant was linked to trimming of TCR beta V- and J-genes.

This CDR3 is 13 amino acids long. Trimming pared 1 base from V and 5 bases from J, leaving 9 bases between. From germline, CDR1 is SGHNT and CDR2 YYREEE (reference sequence). On this clone itself: Its antigen is currently unknown.

Amplification used 60 Vbeta primers and 13 Jbeta primers. The repertoire was sequenced with immunoSEQ multiplex PCR; TCRdb's copy has only in-frame clones and lacks some. The sample shows approximately 100,000 clones, around 79% of them seen only once. The receptor was isolated from a man aged 60 to 69 in good health and CMV-seropositive. Source material: PBMCs. The chain is built from TRBV5-4 and TRBJ1-1; possible D gene TRBD1, 6 bases. Here the CDR3 DNA reads TGTGCCAGCAGCTTGAGGGGGGGGACTGAAGCTTTCTTT. It encodes CASSLRGGTEAFF.